This TCR beta chain was captured in a study of shared T cell receptors in the human thymus (dated by TCRdb to the early 2020s). Background on the whole study: The study examined how the human thymus generates shared, self-reactive T-cell receptor alpha chains.

Library preparation was by the immunoSEQ multiplex PCR assay. Not all clones reach the TCRdb copy of this immuneACCESS table, which keeps in-frame sequences only. Checked studies attribute under half of the gap to unresolved V genes and leave the rest unexplained. Across this sample there are some 720,000 clones, with 70% to 90% seen only once. The top ten clones comprise 0.0095% to 0.012% of the sample. V loses 4 bases, J loses 5 bases, and the germline ends lie 20 bases apart. Including the terminal cysteine and phenylalanine, the CDR3 comprises 15 residues. The CDR3 DNA has 45 bases and is translated from base 1. The germline V gene (reference sequence) yields GTSNPN for CDR1 and SVGIG for CDR2. Concerning this clone itself: Its antigen is currently not known. No base quality values were provided; no much bigger clone lies one nucleotide off.

The same sample was also studied in work on human thymus T cells. That second report states: Immunologically healthy infants undergoing open corrective cardiac surgery for congenital heart defects in Finland were used as donors. The thymus tissue came from surgical resects taken out during corrective cardiac surgery. Usage of V and J gene segments appeared to be biased in both the thymic and the peripheral blood repertoires. Highly overlapping thymic TCR repertoires among unrelated individuals were reported in the related research. The study described the TCR alpha and beta repertoires in under ten infant thymus samples and a few matching peripheral blood samples. Donor ages ranged from about 7 to 244 days, and the cohort comprised 5 to 7 male and two female infants. Thymocytes were freed from the tissue by mechanical means and kept at -70 degrees C as pellets of roughly 8.5-31 million cells. A QIAsymphony instrument was used to extract genomic DNA from the frozen cell pellets. The immunoSEQ multiplex PCR assay was used to amplify the TCRB and TCRAD loci from a standardized quantity of quality-controlled genomic DNA. The V(D)J region was spanned by amplicons of a length sufficient to cover the CDR3 and to identify V and J genes. Through the commercial immunoSEQ service, the amplicons were sequenced on an Illumina platform. Primer bias and sequencing errors were corrected as previously described, and TCRAD and TCRB were defined on the basis of the IMGT database. Analysis of the repertoires was done with immunoSEQ Analyzer 3.0 and VDJTools and included basic statistics, V/J segment usage, diversity estimates, rarefaction and pairwise overlap. Diversity was estimated using the Chao1, ChaoE, Efron-Thisted, Shannon and inverse Simpson indices, and was also estimated on datasets down-sampled to the size of the smallest sample. For repertoire overlap, CDR3 nucleotide sequence, V gene and J gene had to match strictly, and clustering was done by Jaccard-based multidimensional scaling. On average, around 780,000 unique TCRB clonotypes were obtained from thymus samples, compared with about 84,000 from blood samples.

The source is a boy under two years old with a congenital heart defect. Donor details come from another sample of the same person, matched by shared clones. The sequence links TRBV30 to TRBJ1-2; a tentative D call is TRBD1 (6 bases match). The sequenced sample was thymocytes. The CDR3 loop reads CAWIPNTQGWYGYTF. At the DNA level, the sequence is TGTGCCTGGATTCCTAACACGCAGGGGTGGTATGGCTACACCTTC.